These T cell receptor beta chains were read from a single sample in a study of T-cell memory formation after mild COVID-19. TCRdb re-called the 5' RACE reads with MiXCR, one entry per CDR3 protein. Of roughly 62,000 distinct CDR3 sequences detected, about 10% appear once; the ten largest clones hold approximately 1.1%. Material for sequencing was PBMCs or a T cell subset sorted from them (not recorded which). Receptors originate from a man aged 18 to 29 who had mild COVID-19 (a few samples of this study predate the infection). Cell type and time point are not known. Both conserved end residues are part of each CDR3. A D gene is named only where the DNA matches it firmly. Clone size is stated in some rows and not others, as once, few, many or a class when expanded.

D,J,length,size,V,DNA,CDR3
-,TRBJ1-1,17,-,TRBV27,TGTGCCAGCAGTTTATCGAATGTATGGGATAGGCTCACTGAAGCTTTCTTT,CASSLSNVWDRLTEAFF
-,TRBJ1-6,15,few,TRBV6-5,TGTGCCAGCAGCCGCGGAGGGACGAGTAATTCACCCCTCCACTTT,CASSRGGTSNSPLHF
TRBD2,TRBJ2-3,16,many,TRBV5-1,TGCGCCAGCAGCTTAAGACTAGCGGCTAGCACAGATACGCAGTATTTT,CASSLRLAASTDTQYF
-,TRBJ2-2,14,few,TRBV5-1,TGCGCCAGCAGCGAGGGACACGGATATGGGGAGCTGTTTTTT,CASSEGHGYGELFF
TRBD1,TRBJ1-1,14,few,TRBV19,TGTGCCAGTAAACCTCAGGGGGCGAGCACTGAAGCTTTCTTT,CASKPQGASTEAFF
-,TRBJ1-2,13,few,TRBV18,TGTGCCAGCTCACCAAACCGCCAGGGGGGCTACACCTTC,CASSPNRQGGYTF
TRBD1,TRBJ1-3,15,-,TRBV12-3/TRBV12-4,TGTGCCAGCAGGCCGACAGGGATCTCTGGAAACACCATATATTTT,CASRPTGISGNTIYF
TRBD1,TRBJ1-2,15,many,TRBV6-5,TGTGCCAGCAGTTACGGAGCACAGGGGGCAATTGGCTACACCTTC,CASSYGAQGAIGYTF
TRBD1,TRBJ2-2,15,many,TRBV5-1,TGCGCCAGCAGCCCGGGACAGGGGGCAACCGGGGAGCTGTTTTTT,CASSPGQGATGELFF
-,TRBJ2-4,12,few,TRBV6-1,TGTGCCAGCAGAGAGGGCAGGAACATTCAGTACTTC,CASREGRNIQYF
-,TRBJ2-3,12,many,TRBV5-1,TGCGCCAGCAGCCCCGAGACAGATACGCAGTATTTT,CASSPETDTQYF
TRBD1,TRBJ1-1,14,few,TRBV28,TGTGCCAGCAGTTTTACTGACGGGACAGGAAAAGCTTTCTTT,CASSFTDGTGKAFF
TRBD2,TRBJ2-1,17,few,TRBV20-1,TGCAGTGCTAGAGATGCGACTAGCGGGGGGGTCTACAATGAGCAGTTCTTC,CSARDATSGGVYNEQFF
-,TRBJ1-6,16,few,TRBV5-1,TGCGCCAGCAGCCCGGTTGCAGGGGCTTCACTTTCACCCCTCCACTTT,CASSPVAGASLSPLHF
-,TRBJ2-1,15,few,TRBV6-5,TGTGCCAGCAGGGACATATGGCTATCCTACAATGAGCAGTTCTTC,CASRDIWLSYNEQFF
TRBD1,TRBJ1-1,14,few,TRBV5-1,TGCGCCAGCAGCGGGGACAGGGGGCTGGGTGAAGCTTTCTTT,CASSGDRGLGEAFF
-,TRBJ2-4,14,many,TRBV7-2,TGTGCCAGCAGCTCACGTGTAGCCAAAAACATTCAGTACTTC,CASSSRVAKNIQYF
-,TRBJ2-7,14,few,TRBV7-6,TGTGCCAGCAGCTTAGGGGCGCCCGCCTACGAGCAGTACTTC,CASSLGAPAYEQYF
-,TRBJ1-1,14,few,TRBV6-5,TGTGCCAGCAGTTACGTGGGGGGAAAGACTGAAGCTTTCTTT,CASSYVGGKTEAFF
-,TRBJ2-1,12,-,TRBV5-8,TGTGCCAGCAGCCCGGACGGGGATAGGCAGTTCTTC,CASSPDGDRQFF
-,TRBJ2-3,15,few,TRBV7-2,TGTGCCAGCAGCTTGCTTAGGGCCTCGGCAGATACGCAGTATTTT,CASSLLRASADTQYF
-,TRBJ2-5,12,-,TRBV11-1,TGTGCCAGCAGCCTACAGGAAGAGACCCAGTACTTC,CASSLQEETQYF
-,TRBJ2-3,12,-,TRBV7-9,TGTGCCAGCAGCTTAGAGGGGTCGCTGCAGTATTTT,CASSLEGSLQYF
-,TRBJ2-5,15,-,TRBV5-1,TGCGCCAGCAGCCCGCAGGGGGGTACGAGGGAGACCCAGTACTTC,CASSPQGGTRETQYF
-,TRBJ2-1,14,few,TRBV4-3,TGCGCCAGCAGCCAAGCCGTAAGTTTCGATGAGCAGTTCTTC,CASSQAVSFDEQFF
-,TRBJ2-7,14,few,TRBV5-1,TGCGCCAGCAGCTTGGGGACAGCTCGGTCCGAGCAGTACTTC,CASSLGTARSEQYF
-,TRBJ2-6,16,few,TRBV7-6,TGTGCCAGCAGCTCCCCGTGGAGCTCTGGGGCCAACGTCCTGACTTTC,CASSSPWSSGANVLTF
TRBD1,TRBJ2-1,15,-,TRBV5-1,TGCGCCAGCAGCTTGGTGGGACAGAGGGAGTATGAGCAGTTCTTC,CASSLVGQREYEQFF
-,TRBJ1-5,15,few,TRBV6-1,TGTGCCAGCAGACCGACCCTCTCGGTAGTTCAGCCCCAGCATTTT,CASRPTLSVVQPQHF
TRBD2,TRBJ2-5,14,many,TRBV7-2,TGTGCCAGCAGCTTTGAGCGGGGGTGGGGGACCCAGTACTTC,CASSFERGWGTQYF
TRBD1,TRBJ1-5,14,-,TRBV7-2,TGTGCCAGCAGCCCCCACAGGGGAGAACAGCCCCAGCATTTT,CASSPHRGEQPQHF
-,TRBJ1-5,13,-,TRBV6-5,TGTGCCGTCGGGGGCTATAGCAATCAGCCCCAGCATTTT,CAVGGYSNQPQHF
TRBD1,TRBJ2-1,14,many,TRBV10-3,TGTGCCATCAGCAAGACAGGGATGGACAATGAGCAGTTCTTC,CAISKTGMDNEQFF
TRBD2,TRBJ2-7,14,-,TRBV12-3/TRBV12-4,TGTGCCAGCAGCCTTAGCGGGGGGGCAGACGAGCAGTACTTC,CASSLSGGADEQYF
-,TRBJ1-4,15,-,TRBV20-1,TGCAGTGCAACGAGTCCGCTTGCAACTAATGAAAAACTGTTTTTT,CSATSPLATNEKLFF
-,TRBJ2-7,14,few,TRBV5-6,TGTGCCAGCAGCTTAGAGAGGGAAACCTACGAGCAGTACTTC,CASSLERETYEQYF
-,TRBJ1-1,13,-,TRBV24-1,TGTGCCACCAGTCCGCCAGGTGGTACTGAAGCTTTCTTT,CATSPPGGTEAFF
TRBD1,TRBJ1-1,13,many,TRBV7-3,TGTGCCAGCAGCCCCCAGACAGGGGTAGAAGCTTTCTTT,CASSPQTGVEAFF
-,TRBJ1-5,15,-,TRBV6-1,TGTGCCAGCAGTGACTACCAGGGGATCGATCAGCCCCAGCATTTT,CASSDYQGIDQPQHF
TRBD1,TRBJ1-6,14,few,TRBV5-6,TGTGCCAGCAGCTGGGAGGGGGCGCAATCACCCCTCCACTTT,CASSWEGAQSPLHF
-,TRBJ2-7,11,many,TRBV29-1,TGCAGCGTGGGGAACACCTACGAGCAGTACTTC,CSVGNTYEQYF
-,TRBJ2-5,13,few,TRBV7-2,TGTGCCAGCAGCGAGACCTATCAAGAGACCCAGTACTTC,CASSETYQETQYF
TRBD2,TRBJ2-7,15,-,TRBV4-3,TGCGCCAGCAGCCAAGTGGCGGGGGGGCCGATCGAGCAGTACTTC,CASSQVAGGPIEQYF